What follows describes a single TCR beta chain. This may come from a read error, since a much larger clone is one base off. TCR beta cDNA was prepared out of around 460 ng total RNA by means of a constant-region primer. Libraries of TCR beta came from three nested multiplex PCR rounds with slightly modified ARM-PCR. Investigators reported that the first two PCR rounds, at 10 cycles each, used TRBV1-TRBV30 forward primers with a C-beta reverse primer. TCRdb processed the multiplex PCR reads anew with MiXCR; each CDR3 protein has one entry. The sample holds more than 150,000 distinct CDR3 sequences; over 50% are singletons and the top ten take roughly 76%. The blood RNA (from unsorted whole blood) was obtained, and germline DNA was also extracted. Prior to surgery, four milliliters of peripheral blood were drawn. The germline CDR1 and CDR2 sequences are SQVTM and ANQGSEA. The CDR3 totals 13 residues.

The data originate from a study of tumor-infiltrating lymphocytes in primary liver carcinoma. Study summary: Enrolled patients were male and female, aged 30 to 69 years. Roughly 3.65 to 8 million productive TCRbeta reads were obtained per sample, with similar numbers across tissue types.

The sequenced sample consisted of peripheral blood. The chain has TRBV29-1 and TRBJ2-7, with TRBD1 matching 9 bases. This clonotype originated in a man between 40 and 49 years old with primary liver carcinoma and hepatitis B virus infection. The DNA for the CDR3 is TGCAGCGTTCCGGGACAGGGCACCTACGAGCGGTACTTC. Its protein is CSVPGQGTYERYF.